This entry concerns a single T cell receptor beta chain. Its antigen specificity is not known. Base qualities are missing; no much larger clone stands one base away. This record belongs to a study of shared clonotypes between healthy human individuals (dated by TCRdb to 2018 to 2021). Regarding the research as a whole: Three men and two women, aged 18 to 49 years, made up the cohort. To estimate repertoire size and how much clonotypes are shared between individuals, the study performed deep sequencing of blood TCR repertoires from 4 to 6 healthy adults. For each donor, CD4 naive and CD4 memory were each given three plates, CD8 naive was given two plates, and CD8 memory was given one plate. Leukapheresis yielded between about 0.94 and 10 billion PBMCs per donor. Different laboratories and diverse techniques were used to prepare libraries and sequence TCR repertoires, to increase sequencing depth and limit assay-specific biases.

Points the paper makes about the study in general: The genetic and exposure-history diversity represented was limited by the small number of donors. Sharing across a handful of donors was observed for approximately 4.6% of naive CD4, about 3.2% of naive CD8, 2% to 2.5% of memory CD4, and roughly 0.4% of memory CD8 clonotypes. Incomplete sequencing was indicated by rarefaction of sorted-subset datasets, despite the large sequencing depth. Estimated clonotype richness was generally larger for naive than for memory subsets. Sampling was limited to blood, and TCR repertoires in tissue likely differ from TCR repertoires in blood. Higher generation probabilities were observed for clonotypes shared by all four sorted-subset donors than for non-shared clonotypes. Based on pairwise subsampling, the degree of clonotype sharing among donors was expected to be affected by sequencing depth.

The V and J ends are trimmed by 4 bases and 8 bases, leaving 12 bases between them. The CDR3 runs 13 residues from the cysteine to the phenylalanine. The sequence is cut down to CDR3 DNA, 39 bases in frame from base 1. CDR1 is given as MGHRA and CDR2 as YSYEKL, both from the germline V gene. CD8 naive samples consisted of CD45RO-negative cells that were positively selected for CCR7, yielding a CD45RA+CCR7+ population without TemRA cells. Healthy HIV-negative adults with no recently reported acute infections or vaccinations were included as donors. Every donor was a Caucasian adult residing in Nashville, Tennessee, USA. Blood was collected by leukapheresis, and PBMCs were isolated by Ficoll-Histopaque density gradient centrifugation and then cryopreserved in liquid nitrogen vapor phase. Analytical flow cytometry was used to check the purity and quantity of each magnetically sorted T cell population. From each sorted fraction, genomic DNA was isolated and quantified by UV absorbance on a Nanodrop 2000c.

Using the deep immunoSEQ assay, multiplex PCR amplified TCR CDR3 regions from genomic DNA. Extracted genomic DNA from each cell subset was distributed evenly across all wells of several immunoSEQ 96-well plates, and each plate was treated as a replicate. Each replicate PCR for sorted subsets received 200 ng genomic DNA, equal to roughly 29,000 T cell genomes. Purified libraries were measured with a Qubit 3.0 fluorometer, size-checked on a Bioanalyzer 2100, and measured again with the KAPA Library Quantification kit. A separate single-read 150-cycle Illumina NextSeq 550 flow cell was used to sequence each immunoSEQ 96-well plate. In the source study's methods: Because only junctional sequences without quality scores were contained in the immunoSEQ output, filtering matching that applied to full-length reads could not be performed. Sequences were annotated with PyIR, a Python wrapper for IgBLAST v1.9, and V/J genes and CDR3 were assigned using IMGT germline references. Any read was removed if the V/J assignment was weak (E-value above 1e-6), the CDR3 was missing, or the read contained stop codons, out-of-frame junctions, or ambiguous translated residues. V3J clonotypes were defined by identical inferred V gene, J gene, and CDR3 amino acid sequence. Percentage overlap between repertoires was calculated by dividing the number of shared unique clonotypes by the size of the smaller repertoire. Richness of each repertoire was evaluated using RTK rarefaction, the Chao1 estimator, and Recon v2.1 estimates of unobserved clonotypes. OLGA was used to compute generation probabilities for all TCRbeta clonotypes that the gDNA method yielded from a few donors. TCRdb took over this immuneACCESS table, retaining in-frame rearrangements with V and J assigned. Such tables are incomplete; in checked studies, under half of the missing clones stem from an unresolved V gene, and the remainder is unexplained. V and J calls and clone size are copied from that table; D and trimming were computed from the DNA. Counted in this sample were a few million clones; approximately 92% of them appeared once. About 1.6% of the sample rests with the top ten.

Sequenced material: naive CD8+ T cells from PBMCs. Sample cell subset or site, as interpreted from the label and publication: CD45RA+CCR7+. The chain links TRBV4-1 with TRBJ1-5, with no reliable assignment of the D segment. The sequence was obtained from a man between 18 and 29 years old in good health. Some clones in this sample may be carry-over from other donors' samples. Read as DNA, the sequence is TGCGCCAGCAGCCCCGACCCGATGAAGCCCCAGCATTTT. Its protein product is CASSPDPMKPQHF.